What follows are 7 T cell receptor beta chains derived from one specimen sequenced in a study. TCRdb redid the calling of the RT-PCR reads with MiXCR, one entry per CDR3 protein. The sample lists more than 600,000 distinct CDR3 sequences; around 14% were seen once. The sequencing input was memory CD4+ T cells from blood. These receptors were taken from a female donor in good health, serving as a healthy control.

This sequence joins TRBV11-1 and TRBJ1-1; 9 positions agree with TRBD1. There are 15 residues in the CDR3. Germline V CDR1 and CDR2: SGHAT, FQDESV (reference sequence). Trimming cost V 5 bases and J 6 bases; bases outside gene matches: 10. For the CDR3, the DNA is TGTGCCAGCAGCCAGATGGGGACAGGGCTCGCTGAAGCTTTCTTT. The encoded protein is CASSQMGTGLAEAFF.

The CDR3 spells CASLQPGTGKPETQYF. CDR3 nucleotide sequence: TGTGCCAGCCTTCAACCCGGGACAGGGAAGCCAGAGACCCAGTACTTC. The V gene is TRBV28, the J gene TRBJ2-5, with 9 bases identical to TRBD1. Germline lookup yields CDR1 MDHEN and CDR2 SYDVKM. The CDR3 extends over 16 amino acids. Trimming took 8 bases from V and 4 from J; bases not matched to a gene: 14.

This clonotype showed up just a few times. The V and J genes are TRBV5-1 and TRBJ2-2, with unresolved D. The CDR3 runs to 14 residues. The germline gives CDR1 SGHRS, CDR2 YFSETQ. V was shortened by 0 bases and J by 7 bases, with 10 bases between the two germline ends. The CDR3 is CASSLAQWGGELFF. DNA of the CDR3: TGCGCCAGCAGCTTGGCCCAGTGGGGCGGGGAGCTGTTTTTT.

The chain has TRBV7-2 and TRBJ1-1; D is possibly TRBD1 (5 bases). CDR3 length equals 15 residues. Germline lookup yields CDR1 SGHTA and CDR2 FQGNSA. With 3 bases removed from V and 0 bases from J, the gap between germline ends came to 11 bases. In DNA, the CDR3 is TGTGCCAGCAGCTTGAGCCGGGACGTGAACACTGAAGCTTTCTTT. Its translation is CASSLSRDVNTEAFF.

Notes on this clonotype: Germline and junction disagree at one end, which may indicate a read error. The chain uses TRBV7-2 and TRBJ2-7; D gene uncertain. The CDR3 loop spans 13 amino acids. Germline V gene data show CDR1 as SGHTA and CDR2 as FQGNSA. The CDR3 DNA reads as TGTGCCAGCAGCTTAGACCGACGAACCTCGTTTAACTTC. Translated, it gives CASSLDRRTSFNF.

This clonotype came up a few times. V and J are TRBV24-1 and TRBJ1-6, with 7 bases fitting TRBD1. Looked up from germline, CDR1 is KGHDR and CDR2 is SFDVKD. The CDR3 loop spans 15 amino acids. V shed 2 bases, J shed 8 bases, and the junction held 5 bases outside the gene matches. DNA of the CDR3: TGTGCCACCAGTGATTCGCGGCAGGGGGATTCACCCCTCCACTTT. This translates into CATSDSRQGDSPLHF.

V usage is TRBV9 and J usage is TRBJ2-1, with D unclear. V lost 0 bases, J lost 1 base, and 8 bases lay in between. Germline V gives CDR1 SGDLS, CDR2 YYNGEE. The CDR3 runs 15 residues. The CDR3: CASSVDGFSYNEQFF. Written as DNA, the CDR3 is TGTGCCAGCAGCGTAGATGGGTTTTCCTACAATGAGCAGTTCTTC.